The source of this T cell receptor beta chain is a study of somatic mutations in cytotoxic T cells in rheumatoid arthritis. Study context: A subset of V beta antibody-stained T-cell populations was isolated by flow sorting, reaching nearly 100% purity, and this subset included V beta1+ cells that went on to TCRB sequencing.

Regarding the study as a whole: Clonality of CD8+ cells rose with age in rheumatoid arthritis patients but not healthy controls. The top CD8+ clone topped 20% of CD8+ cells in about an eighth of the roughly 65 patients. Neither rheumatoid arthritis patients nor age-matched healthy controls had significantly different CD8+ T-cell clonality from the other group.

Note on this clone: What it binds is not known.

The repertoire was sequenced with immunoSEQ multiplex PCR; TCRdb's copy has only in-frame clones and lacks some. This repertoire shows under 20,000 clones, about four fifths found once; its top ten account for about 28%. Material: CD8+ T cells sorted from blood. This receptor was taken from an adult with rheumatoid arthritis.

CDR3 sequence: CASSRLNNEQFF. The CDR3 region has the DNA TGTGCCAGCAGCCGCCTCAACAATGAGCAGTTCTTC. The gene calls are TRBV11-2 and TRBJ2-1; no firm D call. The CDR3 sequence is 12 residues long. Germline loops: CDR1 SGHAT, CDR2 FQNNGV. Trimming pared 5 bases from V and 5 bases from J, leaving 7 bases between.